Below, 18 T cell receptor beta chains from the same sample are listed, as sequenced in a study of T cell responses to AZD1222 COVID-19 vaccine. Clones were sequenced by immunoSEQ multiplex PCR, and TCRdb holds only the in-frame ones, with some missing. The table records 170,000 or so clones, approximately 90% of them present only once. The input for sequencing was peripheral blood, taken on day 0 of AZD1222 vaccination. These receptors were collected from an adult in good health.

This chain joins TRBV7-2 and TRBJ1-6, with no clear D. Trimming removed 1 base at V and 5 bases at J, with 15 bases between. This CDR3 is built from 17 residues. Per the germline V gene, CDR1 is SGHTA and CDR2 is FQGNSA. CDR3 DNA sequence: TGTGCCAGCAGCTTAGTCGGAAGGGTAACGAATAATTCACCCCTCCACTTT. Translating it yields CASSLVGRVTNNSPLHF.

The chain carries TRBV14 and TRBJ2-3; maybe TRBD1 (5 bases). Trimming left V 3 bases short and J 2 bases short, with 15 bases between. There are 16 residues in the CDR3. CDR1 is SGHDN, CDR2 FVKESK, per germline. CDR3 nucleotides: TGTGCCAGCAGCCAGTTTTTGTCGACAGCCACAGATACGCAGTATTTT. It encodes CASSQFLSTATDTQYF.

The chain is built from TRBV3-1 (or the pseudogene TRBV3-2) and TRBJ2-5, with D hard to call. The CDR3 consists of 12 residues. The germline V gene encodes CDR1 LGHDT and CDR2 YNNKEL (reference sequence). Between the trimmed V and J ends, which lost 4 bases and 6 bases, there was a span of 9 bases. The CDR3 sequence is CASSPPKKTQYF. DNA for the CDR3: TGTGCCAGCAGCCCGCCGAAAAAGACCCAGTACTTC.

The CDR3: CASSQGQGSGADTQYF. DNA of the CDR3: TGTGCCAGCAGCCAAGGGCAGGGGTCTGGCGCAGATACGCAGTATTTT. The rearrangement joins TRBV4-2 to TRBJ2-3; TRBD1 might be the D (6 bases). This CDR3 has 16 amino acids. Trimming took off 1 base at V and 4 bases at J, with 15 bases between the two ends. The V gene's germline CDR1 is LGHNA and CDR2 YNFKEQ.

This chain connects TRBV9 to TRBJ2-7; D unclear. The CDR3 extends over 15 amino acids. V lost 0 bases, J lost 1 base, and 11 bases lay in between. Germline CDR1 and CDR2: SGDLS and YYNGEE. The DNA for the CDR3 is TGTGCCAGCAGCGTAGCCGGGTTGGAATCCTACGAGCAGTACTTC. Amino acid sequence: CASSVAGLESYEQYF.

In this sample, this clone turned up once. This chain connects TRBV4-2 to TRBJ1-1; D gene unclear. V lost 0 bases and J 2 bases, leaving 13 bases between the germline ends. Germline CDR1 and CDR2: LGHNA and YNFKEQ. CDR3 length: 16 residues. The CDR3 here is CASSQESGSPNTEAFF. The CDR3 DNA reads as TGTGCCAGCAGCCAAGAGAGCGGGTCACCAAACACTGAAGCTTTCTTT.

Here the CDR3 reads CATRQSLNTEAFF. In nucleotides, the CDR3 is TGTGCCACCCGACAGAGTTTGAACACTGAAGCTTTCTTT. V usage is TRBV10-3 and J usage is TRBJ1-1; tentative D call: TRBD1 (5 bases). V gave up 10 bases and J gave up 0 bases, with 12 bases separating them. CDR1 and CDR2 (germline): ENHRY, SYGVKD. There are 13 residues in the CDR3.

The V gene is TRBV20-1, the J gene TRBJ2-7; no definite D call. V was clipped by 5 bases and J by 6 bases, with 11 bases between them. Per the germline V gene, CDR1 is DFQATT and CDR2 is SNEGSKA (reference sequence). The CDR3 is made up of 11 amino acids. The DNA of the CDR3 is TGCAGTGCTCAAGACGGCCCCGAGCAGTACTTC. It specifies CSAQDGPEQYF.

The chain uses TRBV4-1 and TRBJ2-7; tentative D call: TRBD1 (6 bases). V lost 1 base, J lost 3 bases, and 13 bases lay in between. The CDR3 totals 15 residues. From germline, CDR1 is MGHRA and CDR2 YSYEKL. CDR3: CASSQVGAGNYEQYF. In DNA, the CDR3 is TGCGCCAGCAGCCAAGTGGGGGCAGGGAACTACGAGCAGTACTTC.

The chain carries TRBV2 and TRBJ2-5; 9 bases agree with TRBD2. CDR1 is SNHLY and CDR2 is FYNNEI in the germline V gene. After removal of 6 bases from V and 7 bases from J, the junction contained 12 bases not matched to a gene. The CDR3 sequence is 15 residues long. CDR3 loop: CASRRERGAGGTQYF. CDR3 in DNA: TGTGCCAGCAGGCGAGAGCGGGGGGCCGGGGGGACCCAGTACTTC.

CDR3 protein: CASSTKTGGPNTGELFF. Written as DNA, the CDR3 is TGTGCCAGCAGCACAAAAACAGGGGGCCCGAACACCGGGGAGCTGTTTTTT. J is TRBJ2-2 and V is TRBV7-3; 9 bases fit TRBD1. Germline CDR1 SGHTA, CDR2 FQGTGA. The CDR3 is 17 residues long. The J segment lost 0 bases and the V segment lost 5 bases, leaving 7 bases of the junction unmatched.

The chain links TRBV6-5 to TRBJ1-5; no definite D call. The CDR3 is 14 residues long. Deletions cut 5 bases from V and 7 bases from J, with 15 bases between. The germline V gene has CDR1 MNHEY and CDR2 SVGAGI. CDR3 DNA sequence: TGTGCCAGCAGTCCCGGACGGTTTCGGCAGCCCCAGCATTTT. Protein: CASSPGRFRQPQHF.

This rearrangement joins TRBV9 to TRBJ1-2; a possible D gene is TRBD1 (6 bases). The V gene's germline CDR1 is SGDLS and CDR2 YYNGEE. This CDR3 spans 14 amino acids. V gave up 4 bases and J gave up 4 bases, with 14 bases separating them. CDR3 loop: CASSPRGVGYGYTF. The CDR3 bases are TGTGCCAGCAGCCCGAGGGGGGTTGGCTATGGCTACACCTTC.

This rearrangement joins TRBV5-6 to TRBJ1-5; perhaps TRBD1 as D (5 bases). The CDR3 is made up of 19 amino acids. Germline V gene sequence: CDR1 SGHDT, CDR2 YYEEEE. Trimming took off 2 bases at V and 0 bases at J, with 21 bases between the two ends. CDR3 DNA: TGTGCCAGCAGCTTCAGGAAACAGGCCCCTTATTATAGCAATCAGCCCCAGCATTTT. Protein sequence: CASSFRKQAPYYSNQPQHF.

This chain connects TRBV9 to TRBJ2-5; D possibly corresponds to TRBD2 (6 bases). The CDR3 is 15 residues long. In germline, CDR1 is SGDLS, CDR2 YYNGEE. Trimming removed 5 bases from V and 1 base from J, with 15 bases in between. CDR3 region: CASSSGAGFQETQYF. The CDR3 DNA reads TGTGCCAGCAGTTCGGGAGCGGGCTTCCAAGAGACCCAGTACTTC.

This chain links TRBV5-3 with TRBJ1-3; D gene ambiguous. TRBV5-3 is an ORF, with its function uncertain. The V gene lost 4 bases and the J gene lost 2 bases, with 10 bases spanning the gap. This CDR3 is built from 14 residues. This CDR3 reads CARSPQRAGNTIYF. DNA for the CDR3: TGTGCCAGAAGCCCCCAACGGGCTGGAAACACCATATATTTT.

The gene calls are TRBV24-1 and TRBJ1-5; a possible D gene is TRBD1 (5 bases). This CDR3 spans 14 amino acids. Trimming took off 8 bases at V and 5 bases at J, with 15 bases between the two ends. Per the germline V gene, CDR1 is KGHDR and CDR2 is SFDVKD. In nucleotides, the CDR3 is TGTGCCACCAAAGAAGGGGAATGGGATCAGCCCCAGCATTTT. It is translated as CATKEGEWDQPQHF.

The V gene is TRBV19, the J gene TRBJ1-5; 8 bases map to TRBD1. V lost 6 bases to trimming and J lost 4 bases; unmatched junction nucleotides: 8. The CDR3 length is 15 residues. The V gene's germline CDR1 is LNHDA and CDR2 SQIVND (reference sequence). CDR3 sequence: CASSAGGGRNQPQHF. The CDR3 DNA sequence: TGTGCCAGTAGCGCAGGGGGCGGCAGAAATCAGCCCCAGCATTTT.